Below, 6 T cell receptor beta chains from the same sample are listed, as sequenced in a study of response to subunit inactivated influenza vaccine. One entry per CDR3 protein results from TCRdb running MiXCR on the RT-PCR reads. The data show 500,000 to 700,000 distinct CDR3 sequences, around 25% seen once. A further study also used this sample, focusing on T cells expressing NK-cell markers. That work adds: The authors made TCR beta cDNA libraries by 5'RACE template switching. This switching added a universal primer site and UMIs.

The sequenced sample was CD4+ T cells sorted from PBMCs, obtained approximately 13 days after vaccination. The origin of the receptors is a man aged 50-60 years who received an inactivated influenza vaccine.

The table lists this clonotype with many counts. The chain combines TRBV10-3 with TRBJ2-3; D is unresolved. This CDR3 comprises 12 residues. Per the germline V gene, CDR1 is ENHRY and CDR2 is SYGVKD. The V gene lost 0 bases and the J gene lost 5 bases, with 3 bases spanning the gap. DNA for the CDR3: TGTGCCATCAGTGAGTCCGGAGATACGCAGTATTTT. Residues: CAISESGDTQYF.

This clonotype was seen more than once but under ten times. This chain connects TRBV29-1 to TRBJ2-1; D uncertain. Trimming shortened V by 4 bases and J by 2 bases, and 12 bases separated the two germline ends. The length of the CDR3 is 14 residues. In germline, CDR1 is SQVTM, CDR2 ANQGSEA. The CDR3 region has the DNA TGCAGCGTTGTCCAACTACTCACCTACAATGAGCAGTTCTTC. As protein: CSVVQLLTYNEQFF.

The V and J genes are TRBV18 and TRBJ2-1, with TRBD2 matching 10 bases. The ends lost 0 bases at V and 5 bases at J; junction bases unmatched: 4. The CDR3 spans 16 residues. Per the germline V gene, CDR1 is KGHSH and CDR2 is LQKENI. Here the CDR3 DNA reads TGTGCCAGCTCACCACCGCGGCTAGCGGGAGACAATGAGCAGTTCTTC. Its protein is CASSPPRLAGDNEQFF.

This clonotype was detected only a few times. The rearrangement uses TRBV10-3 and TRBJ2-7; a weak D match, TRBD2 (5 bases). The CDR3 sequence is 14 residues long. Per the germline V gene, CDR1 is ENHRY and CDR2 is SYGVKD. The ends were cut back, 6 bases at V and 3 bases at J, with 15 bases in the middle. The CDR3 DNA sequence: TGTGCCATCAGGGATTACATGGGAGTCTACGAGCAGTACTTC. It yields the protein CAIRDYMGVYEQYF.

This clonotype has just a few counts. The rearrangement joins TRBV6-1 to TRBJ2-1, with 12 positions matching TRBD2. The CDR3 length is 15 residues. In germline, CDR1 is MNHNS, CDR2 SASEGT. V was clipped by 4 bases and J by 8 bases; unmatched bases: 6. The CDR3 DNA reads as TGTGCCAGCAGTGGCCGGACTAGCGGGAATCATGAGCAGTTCTTC. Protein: CASSGRTSGNHEQFF.

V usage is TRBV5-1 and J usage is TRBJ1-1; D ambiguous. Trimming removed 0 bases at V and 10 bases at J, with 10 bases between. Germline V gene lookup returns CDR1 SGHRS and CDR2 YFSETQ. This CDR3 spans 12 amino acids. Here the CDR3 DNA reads TGCGCCAGCAGCTTGGAGGGTGAAGGAGCTTTCTTT. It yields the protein CASSLEGEGAFF.